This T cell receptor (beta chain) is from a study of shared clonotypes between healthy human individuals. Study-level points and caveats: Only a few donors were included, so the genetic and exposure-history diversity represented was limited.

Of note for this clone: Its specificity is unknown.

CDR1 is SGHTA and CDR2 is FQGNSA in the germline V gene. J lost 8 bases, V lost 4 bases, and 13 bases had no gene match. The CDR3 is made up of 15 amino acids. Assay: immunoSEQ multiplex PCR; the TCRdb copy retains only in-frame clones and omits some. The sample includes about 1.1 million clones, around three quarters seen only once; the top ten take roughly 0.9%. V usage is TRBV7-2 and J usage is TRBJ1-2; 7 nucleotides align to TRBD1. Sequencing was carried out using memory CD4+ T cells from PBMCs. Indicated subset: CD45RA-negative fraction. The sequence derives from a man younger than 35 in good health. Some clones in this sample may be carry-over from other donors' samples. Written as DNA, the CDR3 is TGTGCCAGCAGCTCCCGACAGGGTCCTTTGTTGGGCTACACCTTC. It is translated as CASSSRQGPLLGYTF.